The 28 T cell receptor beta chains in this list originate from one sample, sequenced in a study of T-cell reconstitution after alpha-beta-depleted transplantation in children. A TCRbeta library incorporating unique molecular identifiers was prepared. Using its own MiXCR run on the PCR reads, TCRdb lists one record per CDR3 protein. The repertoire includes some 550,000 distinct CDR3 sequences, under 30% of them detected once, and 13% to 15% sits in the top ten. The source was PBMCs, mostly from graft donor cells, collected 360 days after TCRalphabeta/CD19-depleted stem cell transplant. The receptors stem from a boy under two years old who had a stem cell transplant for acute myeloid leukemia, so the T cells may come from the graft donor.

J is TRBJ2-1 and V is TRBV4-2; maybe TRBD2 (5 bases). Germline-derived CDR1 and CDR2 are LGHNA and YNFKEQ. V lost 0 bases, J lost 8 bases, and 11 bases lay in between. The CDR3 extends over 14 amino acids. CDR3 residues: CASSQERGNDEQFF. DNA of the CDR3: TGTGCCAGCAGCCAAGAACGGGGTAATGATGAGCAGTTCTTC.

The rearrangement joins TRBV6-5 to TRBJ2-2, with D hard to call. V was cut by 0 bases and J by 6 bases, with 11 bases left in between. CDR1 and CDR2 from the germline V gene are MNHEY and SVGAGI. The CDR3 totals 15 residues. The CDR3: CASSYSPILSGELFF. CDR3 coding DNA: TGTGCCAGCAGTTACTCCCCGATCTTATCCGGGGAGCTGTTTTTT.

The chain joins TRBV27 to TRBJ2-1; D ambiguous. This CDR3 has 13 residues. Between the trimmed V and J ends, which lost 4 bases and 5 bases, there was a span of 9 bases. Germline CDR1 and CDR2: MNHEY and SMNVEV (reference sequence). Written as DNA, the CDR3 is TGTGCCAGCAGTTACCCCGGAGACAATGAGCAGTTCTTC. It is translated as CASSYPGDNEQFF.

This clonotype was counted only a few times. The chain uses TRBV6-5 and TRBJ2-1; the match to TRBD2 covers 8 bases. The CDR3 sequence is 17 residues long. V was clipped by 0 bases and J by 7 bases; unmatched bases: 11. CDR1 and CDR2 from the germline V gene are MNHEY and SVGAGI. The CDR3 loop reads CASSYSITSGGGNEQFF. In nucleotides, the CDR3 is TGTGCCAGCAGTTACTCGATTACCAGCGGGGGTGGTAATGAGCAGTTCTTC.

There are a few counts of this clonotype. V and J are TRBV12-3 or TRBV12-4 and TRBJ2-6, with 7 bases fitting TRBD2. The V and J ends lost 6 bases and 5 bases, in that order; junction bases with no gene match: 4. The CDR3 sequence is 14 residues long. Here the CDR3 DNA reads TGTGCCAGCAGCCTGGGACTAAGGGCCAACGTCCTGACTTTC. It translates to CASSLGLRANVLTF.

CDR3 sequence reads: CSAAGLAGGRGEQYV. DNA for the CDR3: TGCAGTGCTGCGGGACTAGCGGGGGGGCGTGGCGAGCAGTACGTC. The V call is TRBV20-1, the J call TRBJ2-7; TRBD2 aligns across 16 bases. The CDR3 sequence is 15 residues long. Losses at the gene ends were 5 bases for V and 6 bases for J; bases not matched to a gene: 7. Germline assignment: CDR1 DFQATT and CDR2 SNEGSKA (reference sequence).

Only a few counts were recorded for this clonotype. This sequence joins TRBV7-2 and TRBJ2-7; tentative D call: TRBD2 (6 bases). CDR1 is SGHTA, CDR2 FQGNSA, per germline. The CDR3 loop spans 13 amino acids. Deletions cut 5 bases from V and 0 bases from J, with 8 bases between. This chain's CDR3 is CASSGRSSYEQYF. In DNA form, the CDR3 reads TGTGCCAGCAGCGGGAGGAGCTCCTACGAGCAGTACTTC.

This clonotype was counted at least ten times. The CDR3 is CSARYVRVGLYNSPLHF. CDR3 bases: TGCAGTGCTAGATATGTGAGAGTGGGACTTTATAATTCACCCCTCCACTTT. The chain recombines TRBV20-1 with TRBJ1-6; TRBD1 might be the D (5 bases). The CDR3 is 17 residues long. Germline lookup yields CDR1 DFQATT and CDR2 SNEGSKA (reference sequence). V was pared by 2 bases and J by 4 bases, with 18 bases between.

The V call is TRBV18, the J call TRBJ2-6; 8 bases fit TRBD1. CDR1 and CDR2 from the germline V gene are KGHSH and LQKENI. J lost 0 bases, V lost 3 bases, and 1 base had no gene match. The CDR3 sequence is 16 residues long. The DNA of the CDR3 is TGTGCCAGCTCACCGACAGGGGCCTCTGGGGCCAACGTCCTGACTTTC. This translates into CASSPTGASGANVLTF.

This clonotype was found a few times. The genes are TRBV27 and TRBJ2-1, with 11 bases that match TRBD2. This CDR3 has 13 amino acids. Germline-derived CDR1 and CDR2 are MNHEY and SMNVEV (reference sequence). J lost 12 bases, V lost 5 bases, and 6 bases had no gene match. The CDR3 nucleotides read TGTGCCAGCAGTCCCTTAGCGGGGGGGCGGCAGTTCTTC. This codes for CASSPLAGGRQFF.

The CDR3, as DNA: TGTGCCAGCATGTCGACTGCAGATACGCAGTATTTT. Translating gives CASMSTADTQYF. This chain links TRBV2 with TRBJ2-3, with no clear D. V lost 7 bases and J 4 bases, leaving 9 bases between the germline ends. This CDR3 is 12 amino acids long. The germline V gene has CDR1 SNHLY and CDR2 FYNNEI.

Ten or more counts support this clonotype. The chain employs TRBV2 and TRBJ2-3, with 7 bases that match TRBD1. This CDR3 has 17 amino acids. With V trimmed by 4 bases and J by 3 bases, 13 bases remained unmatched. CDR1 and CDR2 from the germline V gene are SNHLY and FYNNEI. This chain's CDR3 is CASSGLPTGLSTDTQYF. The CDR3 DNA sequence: TGTGCCAGCAGTGGCCTACCGACAGGGCTGTCAACAGATACGCAGTATTTT.

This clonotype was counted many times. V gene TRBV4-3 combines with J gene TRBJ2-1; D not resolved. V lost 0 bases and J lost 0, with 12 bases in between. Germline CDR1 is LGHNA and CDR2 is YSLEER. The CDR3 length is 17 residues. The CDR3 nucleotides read TGCGCCAGCAGCCAAGACCCCCCAGGAAGCTCCTACAATGAGCAGTTCTTC. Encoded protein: CASSQDPPGSSYNEQFF.

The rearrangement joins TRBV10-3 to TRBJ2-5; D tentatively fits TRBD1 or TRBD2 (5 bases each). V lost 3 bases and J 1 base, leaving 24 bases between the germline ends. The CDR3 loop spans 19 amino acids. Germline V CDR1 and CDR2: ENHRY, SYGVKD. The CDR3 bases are TGTGCCATCAGTGACCCGAGGGGCGGCACCTCGCCGATCCAAGAGACCCAGTACTTC. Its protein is CAISDPRGGTSPIQETQYF.

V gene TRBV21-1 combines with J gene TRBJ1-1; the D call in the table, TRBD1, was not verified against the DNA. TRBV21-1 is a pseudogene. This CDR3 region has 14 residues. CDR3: CASRDRGQATEAFF. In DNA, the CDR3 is TGTGCCAGCAGGGACAGGGGGCAGGCCACTGAAGCTTTCTTT.

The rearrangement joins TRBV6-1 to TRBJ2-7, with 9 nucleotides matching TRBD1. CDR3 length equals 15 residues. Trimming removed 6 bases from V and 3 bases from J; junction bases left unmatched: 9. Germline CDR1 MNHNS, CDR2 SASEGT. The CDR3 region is CASSSGTGIIYEQYV. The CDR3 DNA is TGTGCCAGCAGCTCCGGGACAGGGATAATCTACGAGCAGTACGTC.

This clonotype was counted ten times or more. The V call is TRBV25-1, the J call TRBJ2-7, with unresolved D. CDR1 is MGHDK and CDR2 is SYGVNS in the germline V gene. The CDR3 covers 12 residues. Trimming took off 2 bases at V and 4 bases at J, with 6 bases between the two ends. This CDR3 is CASSESFYEQYF. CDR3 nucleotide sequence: TGTGCCAGCAGTGAAAGTTTTTACGAGCAGTACTTC.

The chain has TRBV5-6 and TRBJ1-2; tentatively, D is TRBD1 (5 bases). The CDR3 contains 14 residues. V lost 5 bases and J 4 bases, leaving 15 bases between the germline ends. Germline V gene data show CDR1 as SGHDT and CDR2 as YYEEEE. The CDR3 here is CASSPRTSSYGYTF. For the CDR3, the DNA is TGTGCCAGCAGTCCAAGGACATCATCCTATGGCTACACCTTC.

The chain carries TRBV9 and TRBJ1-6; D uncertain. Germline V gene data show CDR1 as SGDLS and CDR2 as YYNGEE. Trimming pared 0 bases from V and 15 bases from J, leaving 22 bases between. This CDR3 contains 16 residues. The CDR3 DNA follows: TGTGCCAGCAGCGTAGACGCTGCGACCGTGTTGTTGGACCTCCACTTT. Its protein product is CASSVDAATVLLDLHF.

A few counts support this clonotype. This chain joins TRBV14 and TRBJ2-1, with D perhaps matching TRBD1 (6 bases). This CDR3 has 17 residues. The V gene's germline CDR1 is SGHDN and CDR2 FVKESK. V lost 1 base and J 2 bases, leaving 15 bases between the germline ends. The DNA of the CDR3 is TGTGCCAGCAGCCAAGCACCGTTGGGGGCAGCCTACAATGAGCAGTTCTTC. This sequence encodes CASSQAPLGAAYNEQFF.

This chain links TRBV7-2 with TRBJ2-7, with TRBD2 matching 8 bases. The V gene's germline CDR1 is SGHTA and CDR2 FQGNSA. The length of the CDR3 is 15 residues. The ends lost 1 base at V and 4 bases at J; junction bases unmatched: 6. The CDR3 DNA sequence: TGTGCCAGCAGCTTAGACGTTAGCGGGATATACGAGCAGTACTTC. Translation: CASSLDVSGIYEQYF.

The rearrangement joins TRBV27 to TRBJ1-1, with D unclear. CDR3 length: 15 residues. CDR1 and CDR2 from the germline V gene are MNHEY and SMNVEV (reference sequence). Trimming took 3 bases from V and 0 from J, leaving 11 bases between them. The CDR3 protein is CASSFVPGLNTEAFF. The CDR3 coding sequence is TGTGCCAGCAGTTTCGTTCCGGGTTTGAACACTGAAGCTTTCTTT.

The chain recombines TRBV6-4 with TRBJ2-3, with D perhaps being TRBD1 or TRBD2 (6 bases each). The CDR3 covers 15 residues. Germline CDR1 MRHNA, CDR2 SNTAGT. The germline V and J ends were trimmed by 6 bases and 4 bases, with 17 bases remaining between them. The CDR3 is CASSVIGGGPDTQYF. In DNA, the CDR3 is TGTGCCAGCAGCGTCATAGGAGGGGGACCAGATACGCAGTATTTT.

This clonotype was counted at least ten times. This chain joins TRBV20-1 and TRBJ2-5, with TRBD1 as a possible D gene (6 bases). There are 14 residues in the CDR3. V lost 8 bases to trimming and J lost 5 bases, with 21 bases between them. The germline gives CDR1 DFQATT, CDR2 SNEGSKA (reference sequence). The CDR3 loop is CSLEGYRVEETQYF. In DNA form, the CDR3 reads TGCAGTCTCGAAGGGTACAGGGTGGAGGAGACCCAGTACTTC.

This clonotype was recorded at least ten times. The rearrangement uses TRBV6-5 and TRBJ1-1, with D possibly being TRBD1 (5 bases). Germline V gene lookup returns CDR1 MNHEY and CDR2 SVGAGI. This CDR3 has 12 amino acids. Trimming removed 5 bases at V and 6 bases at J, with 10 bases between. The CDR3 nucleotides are TGTGCCAGCAGTCGGAGGGGAGCTGAAGCTTTCTTT. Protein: CASSRRGAEAFF.

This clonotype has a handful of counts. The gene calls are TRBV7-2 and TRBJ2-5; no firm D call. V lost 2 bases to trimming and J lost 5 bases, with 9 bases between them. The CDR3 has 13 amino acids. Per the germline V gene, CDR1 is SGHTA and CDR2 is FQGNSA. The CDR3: CASSLPTLETQYF. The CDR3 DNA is TGTGCCAGCAGCTTACCGACCCTGGAGACCCAGTACTTC.

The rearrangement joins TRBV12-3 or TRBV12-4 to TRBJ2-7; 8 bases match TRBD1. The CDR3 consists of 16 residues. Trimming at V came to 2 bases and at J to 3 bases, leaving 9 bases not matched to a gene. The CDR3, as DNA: TGTGCCAGCAGTTTAAGGGACAGGATCGGCTACTACGAGCAGTACTTC. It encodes CASSLRDRIGYYEQYF.

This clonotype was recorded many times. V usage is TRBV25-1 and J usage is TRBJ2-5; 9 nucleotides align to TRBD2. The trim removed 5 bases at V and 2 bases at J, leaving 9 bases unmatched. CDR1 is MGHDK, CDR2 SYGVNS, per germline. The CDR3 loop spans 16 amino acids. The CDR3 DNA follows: TGTGCCAGCAGTCTTTTGCGGGGGGGCGGTCAAGAGACCCAGTACTTC. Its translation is CASSLLRGGGQETQYF.